A single sample gave rise to the 21 T cell receptor beta chains below, sequenced in a study of T cells after yellow fever vaccination. TCRdb processed the 5' RACE reads anew with MiXCR; each CDR3 protein has one entry. The sample carries a few hundred thousand distinct CDR3 sequences, more than 3% recorded once. The sample consisted of CD4+ T cells sorted from PBMCs, taken 10 days after the yellow fever booster vaccination. Receptor source: a man between 18 and 35 years old who received the YFV17D yellow fever vaccine.

The chain couples TRBV7-2 to TRBJ2-3; a weak D match, TRBD2 (7 bases). CDR1 is SGHTA, CDR2 FQGNSA, per germline. The CDR3 loop spans 15 amino acids. Trimming took 6 bases from V and 5 from J, leaving 18 bases between them. The CDR3 loop is CASSRRGGPGDTQYF. The CDR3 region has the DNA TGTGCCAGCAGTCGGAGGGGGGGACCGGGAGATACGCAGTATTTT.

There are many counts of this clonotype. The chain is built from TRBV5-1 and TRBJ2-4, with D unresolved. The CDR3 is 11 amino acids. V was clipped by 0 bases and J by 14 bases, with 9 bases between them. CDR1 is SGHRS, CDR2 YFSETQ, per germline. The CDR3 DNA is TGCGCCAGCAGCTTGGGGCAGCGCGAGTACTTC. It is translated as CASSLGQREYF.

This clonotype was recorded only once. The rearrangement links TRBV12-3 or TRBV12-4 to TRBJ2-7; TRBD1 matches at 11 bases. The CDR3 loop spans 12 amino acids. The V gene end was trimmed by 5 bases and the J gene end by 6 bases; junction bases not matched to a gene: 0. CDR3 in amino acids: CASSGTGGEQYV. The DNA for the CDR3 is TGTGCCAGCAGTGGGACAGGGGGCGAGCAGTACGTC.

This clonotype was seen a few times. The V call is TRBV10-2, the J call TRBJ2-3; 7 nucleotides match TRBD2. The germline CDR1 and CDR2 sequences are WSHSY and SAAADI. V was pared by 7 bases and J by 2 bases, with 15 bases of the junction left unmatched. There are 17 residues in the CDR3. CDR3 bases: TGCGCCAGCAAACCTTTATTGGGTAGCGGGCTCACAGATACGCAGTATTTT. As protein: CASKPLLGSGLTDTQYF.

This clonotype has at least ten counts. V usage is TRBV12-3 or TRBV12-4 and J usage is TRBJ1-3; 7 nucleotides line up with TRBD1. V dropped 6 bases and J dropped 2; count of bases not matched to a gene: 4. This CDR3 has 14 amino acids. In nucleotides, the CDR3 is TGTGCCAGCAGGGATGACAGGGCTGGAAACACCATATATTTT. Its protein is CASRDDRAGNTIYF.

This clonotype has only a few counts. This chain connects TRBV5-1 to TRBJ2-7, with D possibly being TRBD1 (6 bases). Trimming took off 3 bases at V and 1 base at J, with 11 bases between the two ends. Germline V gene sequence: CDR1 SGHRS, CDR2 YFSETQ. This CDR3 region has 14 residues. The CDR3 sequence is CASSWDTGSYEQYV. The CDR3 DNA reads as TGCGCCAGCAGCTGGGACACGGGGTCCTACGAGCAGTACGTC.

This clonotype has ten or more counts. The chain combines TRBV7-9 with TRBJ1-1, with a possible D match to TRBD1 (6 bases). The V and J ends lost 1 base and 4 bases respectively, with 10 bases between them. The CDR3 is made up of 14 amino acids. Germline CDR1 SEHNR, CDR2 FQNEAQ (reference sequence). CDR3 sequence (DNA): TGTGCCAGCAGCTTAGGGGGGGGGCCCACTGAAGCTTTCTTT. Its translation: CASSLGGGPTEAFF.

This clonotype was detected a few times. The gene calls are TRBV5-1 and TRBJ2-7; unclear D gene. CDR1 is SGHRS, CDR2 YFSETQ, per germline. V lost 3 bases to trimming and J lost 0 bases, with 10 bases between them. This CDR3 has 14 residues. As DNA, the CDR3 is TGCGCCAGCAGCTCAGGATGGGCCTCCTACGAGCAGTACTTC. Protein product: CASSSGWASYEQYF.

A remark on this clonotype: A junction end diverges from the germline sequence, so it may reflect a read error. The chain recombines TRBV12-3 or TRBV12-4 with TRBJ2-3; no definite D call. The CDR3 is made up of 11 amino acids. The CDR3 loop is CASSFLDKQFF. For the CDR3, the DNA is TGTGCCAGCAGTTTCCTGGATAAGCAGTTTTTT.

The chain links TRBV10-3 to TRBJ1-6, with D maybe TRBD1 (5 bases). V lost 7 bases and J lost 5, with 15 bases in between. Germline CDR1 reads ENHRY; CDR2 reads SYGVKD. The CDR3 is 15 residues long. CDR3 nucleotide sequence: TGTGCCATCAAACGGGGGGTGGCAGATAATTCACCCCTCCACTTT. This gives the protein CAIKRGVADNSPLHF.

This clonotype was detected many times. This chain connects TRBV12-3 or TRBV12-4 to TRBJ2-3, with D perhaps TRBD1 (5 bases). The length of the CDR3 is 12 residues. The V end lost 6 bases, the J end lost 7 bases, and 11 bases lay between the germline ends. This chain's CDR3 is CASRTAGNTQYF. DNA of the CDR3: TGTGCCAGCAGAACCGCAGGGAATACGCAGTATTTT.

As concerns this clonotype: It is unclear where the CDR3 begins or ends on the DNA, so no DNA is shown, and the CDR3 is as TCRdb lists it. The chain links TRBV3-1 to TRBJ1-4; TRBD1, the D gene given by the table, was not confirmed from the DNA. Germline V gene lookup returns CDR1 LGHDT and CDR2 YNNKEL (reference sequence). With termini counted, the CDR3 has 23 amino acids. CDR3 sequence: CASSQDRTYRKLMKNCFLAVWIF.

In regard to this clonotype: At one end the junction does not follow the germline gene, possibly because of a read error. This sequence joins TRBV2 and TRBJ2-5, with 11 bases that match TRBD2. The CDR3 is 15 residues long. Germline values: CDR1 SNHLY, CDR2 FYNNEI. This chain's CDR3 is CASSPGLADQETQCF. The CDR3, as DNA: TGTGCCAGCAGTCCGGGACTAGCGGACCAAGAGACCCAGTGCTTC.

This clonotype was observed a handful of times. V is TRBV7-2 and J is TRBJ2-2; perhaps TRBD1 as D (6 bases). The CDR3 extends over 16 amino acids. Germline CDR1 is SGHTA and CDR2 is FQGNSA. Trimming shortened V by 5 bases and J by 7 bases, and 20 bases separated the two germline ends. CDR3 sequence: CASSPGRGRVVGELFF. As DNA, the CDR3 is TGTGCCAGCAGCCCTGGCAGGGGTCGTGTCGTCGGGGAGCTGTTTTTT.

The table lists this clonotype with a few counts. The CDR3 coding sequence is TGCGCCAGCAGTGAGGGGGAGACCCAGTACTTC. It codes for CASSEGETQYF. The genes are TRBV10-1 and TRBJ2-5; unclear D gene. Per the germline V gene, CDR1 is WNHNN and CDR2 is SYGVQD (reference sequence). V lost 2 bases and J 5 bases, leaving 3 bases between the germline ends. This CDR3 spans 11 amino acids.

The chain has TRBV6-5 and TRBJ2-5; perhaps TRBD1 as D (5 bases). The ends were cut back, 9 bases at V and 2 bases at J, with 13 bases in the middle. Germline CDR1 and CDR2: MNHEY and SVGAGI. This CDR3 contains 13 residues. Here the CDR3 reads CASTQVGQETQYF. The DNA of the CDR3 is TGTGCCAGTACACAGGTTGGGCAAGAGACCCAGTACTTC.

The chain carries TRBV5-1 and TRBJ2-3, with D possibly matching TRBD1 (5 bases). The CDR3 spans 15 residues. In germline, CDR1 is SGHRS, CDR2 YFSETQ. The V end was cut by 5 bases, the J end by 2 bases, with 15 bases between. The CDR3 reads CASRPDRRITDTQYF. CDR3 DNA sequence: TGCGCCAGCAGGCCTGACAGAAGAATCACAGATACGCAGTATTTT.

In this sample, this clonotype turned up a few times. The V and J genes are TRBV7-2 and TRBJ2-5; D gene unclear. CDR1 and CDR2 (germline): SGHTA, FQGNSA. CDR3 size: 15 residues. The V end was cut by 2 bases, the J end by 0 bases, with 10 bases between. The CDR3 sequence: CASSLMATYQETQYF. CDR3 DNA sequence: TGTGCCAGCAGCTTAATGGCGACGTACCAAGAGACCCAGTACTTC.

This clonotype has at least ten counts. The V call is TRBV20-1, the J call TRBJ2-2; 11 bases are a match to TRBD2. The CDR3 sequence is 20 residues long. Germline V gene lookup returns CDR1 DFQATT and CDR2 SNEGSKA (reference sequence). V gave up 0 bases and J gave up 2 bases; unmatched junction bases: 14. This CDR3 is CSARDRYTGTSGRNTGELFF. Here the CDR3 DNA reads TGCAGTGCTAGAGATCGTTATACCGGGACTAGCGGAAGAAACACCGGGGAGCTGTTTTTT.

This clonotype occurred many times. This chain links TRBV2 with TRBJ1-1; no firm D call. Germline V lookup: CDR1 SNHLY, CDR2 FYNNEI. The V end lost 7 bases, the J end lost 2 bases, and 14 bases lay between the germline ends. The CDR3 length is 14 residues. For the CDR3, the DNA is TGTGCCAGCACCGAACCCGGACTCAACACTGAAGCTTTCTTT. Translated: CASTEPGLNTEAFF.

This clonotype was seen many times. The V gene is TRBV7-2, the J gene TRBJ2-5, with unresolved D. The CDR3 is 11 residues long. The ends were cut back, 5 bases at V and 3 bases at J, with 4 bases in the middle. Germline CDR1 is SGHTA and CDR2 is FQGNSA. The CDR3 protein is CASSPKETQYF. The CDR3 region has the DNA TGTGCCAGCAGCCCTAAAGAGACCCAGTACTTC.